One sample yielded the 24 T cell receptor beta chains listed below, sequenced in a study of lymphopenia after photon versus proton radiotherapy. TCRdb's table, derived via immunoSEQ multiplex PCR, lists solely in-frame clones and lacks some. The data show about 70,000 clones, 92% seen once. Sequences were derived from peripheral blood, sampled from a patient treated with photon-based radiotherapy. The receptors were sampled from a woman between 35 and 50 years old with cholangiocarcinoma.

CDR3: CAWSETNNEKLFF. CDR3 DNA: TGTGCCTGGAGTGAGACTAACAATGAAAAACTGTTTTTT. The rearrangement links TRBV30 to TRBJ1-4; the D is unclear. The V and J ends lost 1 base and 5 bases respectively, with 8 bases between them. The length of the CDR3 is 13 residues. CDR1 is GTSNPN, CDR2 SVGIG, per germline (reference sequence).

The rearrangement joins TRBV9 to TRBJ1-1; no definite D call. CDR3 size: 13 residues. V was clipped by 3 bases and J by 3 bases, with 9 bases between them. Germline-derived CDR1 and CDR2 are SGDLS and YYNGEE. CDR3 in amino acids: CASSARMDTEAFF. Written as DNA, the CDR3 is TGTGCCAGCAGCGCTAGAATGGACACTGAAGCTTTCTTT.

The CDR3 loop reads CASSIRGEHQPQHF. The CDR3, as DNA: TGTGCCAGTAGTATTAGAGGGGAGCATCAGCCCCAGCATTTT. V gene TRBV19 combines with J gene TRBJ1-5; D may be TRBD1 (5 bases). Trimming took 3 bases from V and 5 from J, leaving 11 bases between them. The CDR3 length is 14 residues. Germline CDR1 reads LNHDA; CDR2 reads SQIVND (reference sequence).

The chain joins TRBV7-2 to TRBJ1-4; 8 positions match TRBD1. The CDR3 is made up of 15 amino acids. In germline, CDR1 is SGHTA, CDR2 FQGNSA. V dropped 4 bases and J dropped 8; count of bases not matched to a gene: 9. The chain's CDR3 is CASSYLQGVGEKLFF. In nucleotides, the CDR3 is TGTGCCAGCAGCTATCTACAGGGGGTCGGAGAAAAACTGTTTTTT. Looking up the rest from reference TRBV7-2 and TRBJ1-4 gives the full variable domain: GAGVSQSPSNKVTEKGKDVELRCDPISGHTALYWYRQSLGQGLEFLIYFQGNSAPDKSGLPSDRFSAERTGGSVSTLTIQRTQQEDSAVYLCASSYLQGVGEKLFFGSGTQLSVL.

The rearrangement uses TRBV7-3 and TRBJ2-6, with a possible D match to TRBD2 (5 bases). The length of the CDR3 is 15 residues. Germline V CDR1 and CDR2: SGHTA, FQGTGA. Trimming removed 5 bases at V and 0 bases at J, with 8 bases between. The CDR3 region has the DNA TGTGCCAGCAGCCCCCGGGACTCTGGGGCCAACGTCCTGACTTTC. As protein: CASSPRDSGANVLTF.

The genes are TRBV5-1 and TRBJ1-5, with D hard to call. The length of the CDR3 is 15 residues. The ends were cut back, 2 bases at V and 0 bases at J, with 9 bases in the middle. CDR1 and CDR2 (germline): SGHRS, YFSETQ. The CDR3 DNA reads TGCGCCAGCAGCTTCACGGGGAGTAGCAATCAGCCCCAGCATTTT. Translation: CASSFTGSSNQPQHF.

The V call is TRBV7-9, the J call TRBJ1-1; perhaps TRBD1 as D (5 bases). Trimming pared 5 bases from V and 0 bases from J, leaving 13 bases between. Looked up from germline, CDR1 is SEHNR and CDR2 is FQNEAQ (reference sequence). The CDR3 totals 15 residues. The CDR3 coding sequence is TGTGCCAGCAGCCGCAGGGAGTCCATGAACACTGAAGCTTTCTTT. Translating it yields CASSRRESMNTEAFF.

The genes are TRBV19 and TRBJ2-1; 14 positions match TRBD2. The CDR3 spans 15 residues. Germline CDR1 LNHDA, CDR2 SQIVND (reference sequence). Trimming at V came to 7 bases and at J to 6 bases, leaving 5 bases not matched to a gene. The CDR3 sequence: CASKETSGRGNEQFF. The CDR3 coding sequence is TGTGCCAGTAAAGAGACTAGCGGGAGGGGCAATGAGCAGTTCTTC.

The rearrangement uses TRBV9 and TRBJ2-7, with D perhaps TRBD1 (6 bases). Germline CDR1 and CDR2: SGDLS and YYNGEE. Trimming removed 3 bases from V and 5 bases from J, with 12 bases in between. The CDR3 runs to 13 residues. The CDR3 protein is CASSANRDHEQYF. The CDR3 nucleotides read TGTGCCAGCAGCGCAAACAGGGACCACGAGCAGTACTTC. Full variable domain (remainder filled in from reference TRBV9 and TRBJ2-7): DSGVTQTPKHLITATGQRVTLRCSPRSGDLSVYWYQQSLDQGLQFLIQYYNGEERAKGNILERFSAQQFPDLHSELNLSSLELGDSALYFCASSANRDHEQYFGPGTRLTVT.

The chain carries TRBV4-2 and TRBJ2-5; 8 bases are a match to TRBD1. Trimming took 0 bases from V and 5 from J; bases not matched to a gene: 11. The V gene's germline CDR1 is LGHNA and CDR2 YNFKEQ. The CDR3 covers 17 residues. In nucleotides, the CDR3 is TGTGCCAGCAGCCAAGATACAGAGGCAGGGGGCTTGGAGACCCAGTACTTC. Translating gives CASSQDTEAGGLETQYF.

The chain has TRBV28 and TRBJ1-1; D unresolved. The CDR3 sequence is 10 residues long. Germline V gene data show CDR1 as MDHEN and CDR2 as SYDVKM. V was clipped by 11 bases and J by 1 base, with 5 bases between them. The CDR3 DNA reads TGTGCCGCCCGGAACACTGAAGCTTTCTTT. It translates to CAARNTEAFF.

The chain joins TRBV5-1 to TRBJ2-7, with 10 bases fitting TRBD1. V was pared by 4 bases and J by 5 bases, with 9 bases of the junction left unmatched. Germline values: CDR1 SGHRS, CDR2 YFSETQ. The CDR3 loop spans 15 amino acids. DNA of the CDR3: TGCGCCAGCAGCGGGACCGGGACAGGGGCTAACGAGCAGTACTTC. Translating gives CASSGTGTGANEQYF.

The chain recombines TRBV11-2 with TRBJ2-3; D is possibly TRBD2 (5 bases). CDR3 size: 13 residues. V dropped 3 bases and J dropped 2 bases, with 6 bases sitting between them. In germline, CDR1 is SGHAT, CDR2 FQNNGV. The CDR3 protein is CASSLEDTDTQYF. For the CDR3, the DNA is TGTGCCAGCAGCTTGGAGGACACAGATACGCAGTATTTT.

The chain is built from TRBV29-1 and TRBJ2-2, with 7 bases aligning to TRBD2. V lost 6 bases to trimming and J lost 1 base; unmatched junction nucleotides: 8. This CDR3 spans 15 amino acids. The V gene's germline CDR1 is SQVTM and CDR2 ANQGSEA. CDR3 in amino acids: CSVPQSSGNTGELFF. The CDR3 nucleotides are TGCAGCGTGCCTCAGTCTAGCGGGAACACCGGGGAGCTGTTTTTT.

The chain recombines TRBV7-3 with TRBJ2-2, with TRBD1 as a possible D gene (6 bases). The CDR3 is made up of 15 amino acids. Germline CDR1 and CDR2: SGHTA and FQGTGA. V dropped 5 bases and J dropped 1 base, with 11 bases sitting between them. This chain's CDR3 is CASSPKTGNTGELFF. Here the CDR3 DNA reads TGTGCCAGCAGCCCAAAGACAGGGAACACCGGGGAGCTGTTTTTT.

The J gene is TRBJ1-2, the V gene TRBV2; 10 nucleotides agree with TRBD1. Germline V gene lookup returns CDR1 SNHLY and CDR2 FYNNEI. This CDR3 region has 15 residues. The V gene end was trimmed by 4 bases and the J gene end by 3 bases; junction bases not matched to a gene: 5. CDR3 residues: CASSVTGGTDYGYTF. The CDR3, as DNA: TGTGCCAGCAGTGTGACAGGGGGCACCGACTATGGCTACACCTTC.

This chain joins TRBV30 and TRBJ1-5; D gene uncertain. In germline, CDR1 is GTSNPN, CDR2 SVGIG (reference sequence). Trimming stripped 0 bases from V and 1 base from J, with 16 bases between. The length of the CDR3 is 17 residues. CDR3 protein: CAWSVGAGVESNQPQHF. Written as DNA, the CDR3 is TGTGCCTGGAGTGTAGGTGCTGGGGTGGAAAGCAATCAGCCCCAGCATTTT. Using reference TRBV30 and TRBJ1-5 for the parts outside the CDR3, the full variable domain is SQTIHQWPATLVQPVGSPLSLECTVEGTSNPNLYWYRQAAGRGLQLLFYSVGIGQISSEVPQNLSASRPQDRQFILSSKKLLLSDSGFYLCAWSVGAGVESNQPQHFGDGTRLSIL.

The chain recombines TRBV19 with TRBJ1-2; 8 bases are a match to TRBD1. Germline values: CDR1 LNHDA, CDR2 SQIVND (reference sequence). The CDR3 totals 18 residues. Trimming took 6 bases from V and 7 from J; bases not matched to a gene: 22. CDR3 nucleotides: TGTGCCAGTAGCTCGGGGGGCAGGGGGCCTGAGGGTTCGCGTGGCTACACCTTC. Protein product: CASSSGGRGPEGSRGYTF.

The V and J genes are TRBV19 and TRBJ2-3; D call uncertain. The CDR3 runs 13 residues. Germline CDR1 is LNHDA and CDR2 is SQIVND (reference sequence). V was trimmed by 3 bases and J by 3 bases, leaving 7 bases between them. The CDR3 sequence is CASSIASTDTQYF. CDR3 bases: TGTGCCAGTAGTATTGCGTCGACAGATACGCAGTATTTT.

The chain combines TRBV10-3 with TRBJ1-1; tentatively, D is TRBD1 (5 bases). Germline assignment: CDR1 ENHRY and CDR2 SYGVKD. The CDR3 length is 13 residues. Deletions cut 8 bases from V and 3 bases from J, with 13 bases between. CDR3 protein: CAIGQGGDTEAFF. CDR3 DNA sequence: TGTGCCATCGGTCAGGGTGGGGACACTGAAGCTTTCTTT.

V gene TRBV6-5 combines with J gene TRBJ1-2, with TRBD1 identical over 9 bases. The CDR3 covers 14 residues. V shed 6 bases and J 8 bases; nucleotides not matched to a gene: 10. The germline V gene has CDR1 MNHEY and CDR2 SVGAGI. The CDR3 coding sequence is TGTGCCAGCAGCCCAACCGGGACAGGGCTAGGCTACACCTTC. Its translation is CASSPTGTGLGYTF.

CDR3 in amino acids: CASSTLAGLAVSGELFF. CDR3 in DNA: TGTGCCAGCAGCACCCTCGCCGGACTAGCGGTCTCCGGGGAGCTGTTTTTT. This rearrangement joins TRBV9 to TRBJ2-2; 10 bases fit TRBD2. The CDR3 loop spans 17 amino acids. Trimming cost V 4 bases and J 6 bases; bases outside gene matches: 12. CDR1 is SGDLS and CDR2 is YYNGEE in the germline V gene.

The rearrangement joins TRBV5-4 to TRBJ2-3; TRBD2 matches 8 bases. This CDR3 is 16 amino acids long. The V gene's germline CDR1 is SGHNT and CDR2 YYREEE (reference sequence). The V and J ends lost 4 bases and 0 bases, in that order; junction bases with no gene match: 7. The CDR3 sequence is CASSKVAGPSTDTQYF. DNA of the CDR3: TGTGCCAGCAGCAAGGTAGCGGGACCTAGCACAGATACGCAGTATTTT.

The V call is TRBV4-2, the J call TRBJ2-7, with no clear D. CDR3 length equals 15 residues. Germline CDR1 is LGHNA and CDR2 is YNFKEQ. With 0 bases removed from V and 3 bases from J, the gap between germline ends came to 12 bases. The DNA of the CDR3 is TGTGCCAGCAGCCAAGAGGGTGGTGGGCACTACGAGCAGTACTTC. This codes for CASSQEGGGHYEQYF.